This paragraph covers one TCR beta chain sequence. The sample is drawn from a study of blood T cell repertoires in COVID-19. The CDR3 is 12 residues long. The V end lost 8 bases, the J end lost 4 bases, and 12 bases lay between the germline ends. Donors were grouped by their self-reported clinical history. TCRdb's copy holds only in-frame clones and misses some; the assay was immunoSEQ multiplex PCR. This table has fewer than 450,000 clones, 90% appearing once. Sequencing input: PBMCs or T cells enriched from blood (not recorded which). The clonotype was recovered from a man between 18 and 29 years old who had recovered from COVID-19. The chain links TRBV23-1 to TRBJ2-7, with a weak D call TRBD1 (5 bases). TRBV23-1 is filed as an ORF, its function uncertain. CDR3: CASSDSLYEQYF. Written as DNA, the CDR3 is TGCGCCAGCTCAGACAGTTTGTACGAGCAGTACTTC.